The clone carrying this T cell receptor (beta chain) occurred many times. TCRdb analysed the 5' RACE reads with MiXCR anew, one entry per CDR3 protein. The repertoire holds roughly 710,000 distinct CDR3 sequences, with 5.5% to 7.5% as singletons. The data originate from a study of identical twins. CDR1 and CDR2 from the germline V gene are SEHNR and FQNEAQ (reference sequence). The CDR3 is 13 amino acids. Deletions cut 5 bases from V and 1 base from J, with 6 bases between. The rearrangement links TRBV7-9 to TRBJ1-5; no reliable D call. This sequence was found in a man aged 18 to 30 in good health. Sequenced: naive T cells sorted from blood. The CDR3 loop is CASSGMSNQPQHF. The CDR3 DNA is TGTGCCAGCAGCGGGATGAGCAATCAGCCCCAGCATTTT. Together with reference TRBV7-9 and TRBJ1-5, the CDR3 gives the full variable domain: DTGVSQNPRHKITKRGQNVTFRCDPISEHNRLYWYRQTLGQGPEFLTYFQNEAQLEKSRLLSDRFSAERPKGSFSTLEIQRTEQGDSAMYLCASSGMSNQPQHFGDGTRLSIL.